The 11 T cell receptor beta chains given below trace back to one sample, sequenced in a study of blood T cell repertoires in COVID-19. Generated by immunoSEQ multiplex PCR, the TCRdb table keeps only in-frame clones and is missing some. The sample comprises roughly 150,000 clones, approximately 86% of which are singletons, and over 2% rests with the top ten. Sequenced: peripheral blood. These receptors were taken from a woman in her seventies with acute or convalescent COVID-19.

CDR3 nucleotide sequence: TGTGCCAGCAGAACTACTAGGAACACAGATACGCAGTATTTT. Protein product: CASRTTRNTDTQYF. The chain uses TRBV6-5 and TRBJ2-3; weak D call: TRBD2 (5 bases). The CDR3 consists of 14 residues. The germline gives CDR1 MNHEY, CDR2 SVGAGI. Between the trimmed V and J ends, which lost 6 bases and 2 bases, there was a span of 12 bases.

The chain links TRBV28 to TRBJ1-4; D not resolved. Germline CDR1 reads MDHEN; CDR2 reads SYDVKM. The CDR3 consists of 12 residues. With 4 bases removed from V and 8 bases from J, the gap between germline ends came to 8 bases. CDR3 DNA sequence: TGTGCCAGCAGTTCCGCGCTAGAAAAACTGTTTTTT. Amino acid sequence: CASSSALEKLFF.

The V gene is TRBV9, the J gene TRBJ2-2, with TRBD2 identical over 8 bases. J gave up 5 bases and V 0 bases, and 6 bases lay outside the gene matches. CDR3 size: 16 residues. Germline V CDR1 and CDR2: SGDLS, YYNGEE. The CDR3, as DNA: TGTGCCAGCAGCGTAGCAGCGGGGGCGGATACCGGGGAGCTGTTTTTT. It specifies CASSVAAGADTGELFF.

The J gene is TRBJ2-7, the V gene TRBV6-6; tentative D call: TRBD1 (6 bases). Germline lookup yields CDR1 MNHNY and CDR2 SVGAGI (reference sequence). V dropped 5 bases and J dropped 2 bases, with 7 bases sitting between them. The CDR3 runs 12 residues. The CDR3 DNA reads TGTGCCAGCAGTCAGGGGACCTACGAGCAGTACGTC. Its protein product is CASSQGTYEQYV.

This clone was detected only once. The chain links TRBV19 to TRBJ2-1, with TRBD2 matching over 10 bases. Germline loops: CDR1 LNHDA, CDR2 SQIVND (reference sequence). The ends lost 5 bases at V and 3 bases at J; junction bases unmatched: 4. The CDR3 loop spans 15 amino acids. The CDR3 reads CASSRGTSVYNEQFF. CDR3 sequence (DNA): TGTGCCAGTAGTCGGGGGACTAGCGTCTACAATGAGCAGTTCTTC.

J is TRBJ2-1 and V is TRBV27; 8 positions agree with TRBD1. V was pared by 8 bases and J by 4 bases, with 1 base of the junction left unmatched. The germline gives CDR1 MNHEY, CDR2 SMNVEV (reference sequence). The CDR3 covers 12 residues. CDR3 protein: CASRDRYNEQFF. CDR3 nucleotide sequence: TGTGCCAGCCGGGACAGGTACAATGAGCAGTTCTTC.

This clone occurred once. The CDR3 is CASIRWGQGKYEQYV. CDR3 bases: TGTGCCAGCATCAGATGGGGTCAGGGCAAGTACGAGCAGTACGTC. The chain has TRBV6-5 and TRBJ2-7, with TRBD1 as a possible D gene (5 bases). Trimming pared 7 bases from V and 4 bases from J, leaving 20 bases between. CDR1 is MNHEY and CDR2 is SVGAGI in the germline V gene. This CDR3 has 15 amino acids.

The genes are TRBV6-6 and TRBJ2-3; 8 bases align to TRBD2. Germline lookup yields CDR1 MNHNY and CDR2 SVGAGI (reference sequence). This CDR3 is 17 amino acids long. V was clipped by 5 bases and J by 4 bases; unmatched bases: 14. In nucleotides, the CDR3 is TGTGCCAGCAGTCCCGGCCGGACTAGCAATCCCCCAGATACGCAGTATTTT. It specifies CASSPGRTSNPPDTQYF.

V gene TRBV3-1 (or the pseudogene TRBV3-2) combines with J gene TRBJ2-5; D not certain. Germline-derived CDR1 and CDR2 are LGHDT and YNNKEL (reference sequence). The CDR3 length is 15 residues. Deletions cut 1 base from V and 2 bases from J, with 11 bases between. The CDR3 loop reads CASSQGPGAQETQYF. The CDR3 bases are TGTGCCAGCAGCCAAGGCCCGGGTGCTCAAGAGACCCAGTACTTC.

The chain couples TRBV5-1 to TRBJ2-2; D is possibly TRBD1 (5 bases). Germline-derived CDR1 and CDR2 are SGHRS and YFSETQ. The V and J ends lost 4 bases and 4 bases respectively, with 14 bases between them. This CDR3 is 15 amino acids long. This chain's CDR3 is CASSPARVGTGELFF. The CDR3 DNA sequence: TGCGCCAGCAGCCCTGCCAGGGTGGGCACCGGGGAGCTGTTTTTT.

The genes are TRBV30 and TRBJ2-5, with D tentatively TRBD2 (6 bases). This CDR3 is 16 amino acids long. The germline V gene encodes CDR1 GTSNPN and CDR2 SVGIG (reference sequence). Trimming took off 3 bases at V and 1 base at J, with 18 bases between the two ends. The DNA for the CDR3 is TGTGCCTGGAGCCCGCCCTGGGGGACTGTCCAAGAGACCCAGTACTTC. This gives the protein CAWSPPWGTVQETQYF. Combining the CDR3 with reference TRBV30 and TRBJ2-5 gives the whole variable domain SQTIHQWPATLVQPVGSPLSLECTVEGTSNPNLYWYRQAAGRGLQLLFYSVGIGQISSEVPQNLSASRPQDRQFILSSKKLLLSDSGFYLCAWSPPWGTVQETQYFGPGTRLLVL.